This T cell receptor beta chain was recovered during a study of T cell changes during pregnancy in multiple sclerosis. Assay used: immunoSEQ multiplex PCR; TCRdb lists only in-frame clones, some missing. The sample holds 30,000 to 40,000 clones, roughly nine tenths seen once. Per germline, CDR1 MNHEY and CDR2 SVGAGI. This CDR3 spans 14 amino acids. V lost 2 bases, J lost 4 bases, and 11 bases lay in between. The sequences come from CD8+ T cells from peripheral blood mononuclear cells, collected in the second trimester of pregnancy. The clonotype was recovered from a female donor with multiple sclerosis, enrolled in a pregnancy study. The chain couples TRBV6-5 to TRBJ1-1, with D hard to call. DNA for the CDR3: TGTGCCAGCAGTTACCGTCCGCGGGGCACTGAAGCTTTCTTT. Translated, it gives CASSYRPRGTEAFF.